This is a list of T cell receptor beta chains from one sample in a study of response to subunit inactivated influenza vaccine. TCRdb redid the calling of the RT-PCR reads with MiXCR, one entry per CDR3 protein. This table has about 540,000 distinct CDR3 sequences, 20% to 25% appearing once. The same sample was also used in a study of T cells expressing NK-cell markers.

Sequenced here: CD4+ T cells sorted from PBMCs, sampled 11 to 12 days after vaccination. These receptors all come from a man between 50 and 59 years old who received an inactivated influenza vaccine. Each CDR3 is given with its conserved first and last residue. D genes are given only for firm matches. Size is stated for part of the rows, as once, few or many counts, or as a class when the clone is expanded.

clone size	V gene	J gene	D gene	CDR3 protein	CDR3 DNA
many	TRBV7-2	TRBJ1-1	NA	CASSLDTEAFF	TGTGCCAGCAGTTTGGACACTGAAGCTTTCTTT
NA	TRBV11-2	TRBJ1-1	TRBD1	CASSSDRVRTEAFF	TGTGCCAGCAGCTCCGACAGGGTTCGTACTGAAGCTTTCTTT
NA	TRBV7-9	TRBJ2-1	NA	CASSSLTGSNEQFF	TGTGCCAGCAGCTCCCTTACAGGATCCAATGAGCAGTTCTTC
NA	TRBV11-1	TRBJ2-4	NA	CASSTGAGGKNIQYF	TGTGCCAGCAGCACGGGCGCCGGGGGCAAAAACATTCAGTACTTC
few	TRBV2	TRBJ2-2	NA	CASSEEQGWAGELFF	TGTGCCAGCAGTGAAGAACAGGGCTGGGCCGGGGAGCTGTTTTTT
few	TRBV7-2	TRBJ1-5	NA	CASSLVVGGTSNQPQHF	TGTGCCAGCAGCTTAGTAGTGGGGGGCACAAGCAATCAGCCCCAGCATTTT
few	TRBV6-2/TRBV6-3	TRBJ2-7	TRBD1	CASSDVPLRDRGEQYF	TGTGCCAGCAGTGATGTACCCTTACGGGACAGGGGCGAGCAGTACTTC
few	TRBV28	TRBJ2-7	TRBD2	CASSTLAGGPYEQYF	TGTGCCAGCAGTACTCTAGCGGGGGGGCCGTACGAGCAGTACTTC
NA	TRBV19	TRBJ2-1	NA	CATKLPSSYNEQFF	TGTGCCACTAAACTTCCCTCCTCCTACAATGAGCAGTTCTTC
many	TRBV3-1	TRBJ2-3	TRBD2	CASSPKGTSSDTQYF	TGTGCCAGCAGTCCGAAGGGGACTAGCTCGGATACGCAGTATTTT
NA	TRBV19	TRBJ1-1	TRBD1	CASSTGTGTNTEAFF	TGTGCCAGTAGTACCGGGACAGGGACGAACACTGAAGCTTTCTTT
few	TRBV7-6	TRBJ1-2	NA	CASSPQEVNYGYTF	TGTGCCAGCAGCCCACAGGAGGTTAACTATGGCTACACCTTC
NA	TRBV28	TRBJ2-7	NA	CASRQQGYEQYF	TGTGCCAGCAGGCAACAGGGCTACGAGCAGTACTTC
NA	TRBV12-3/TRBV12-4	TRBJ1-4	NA	CASSGLGHKLEKLFF	TGTGCCAGCAGCGGCCTGGGACATAAATTGGAAAAACTGTTTTTT
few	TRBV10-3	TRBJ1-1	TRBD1	CAIKEGASGTEAFF	TGTGCCATCAAGGAGGGGGCGAGTGGGACTGAAGCTTTCTTT
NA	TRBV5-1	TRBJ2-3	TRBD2	CASSYSGGRGMDTQYF	TGCGCCAGCAGCTATAGCGGGGGGCGGGGTATGGATACGCAGTATTTT
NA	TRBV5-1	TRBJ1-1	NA	CASSTITGPNTEAFF	TGCGCCAGCAGCACCATAACAGGGCCGAACACTGAAGCTTTCTTT
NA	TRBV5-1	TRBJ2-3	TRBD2	CASSFGTGTSGRGDTQYF	TGCGCCAGCAGCTTCGGGACCGGGACTAGCGGGAGAGGAGATACGCAGTATTTT
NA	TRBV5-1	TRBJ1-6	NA	CASSWSGTTDSPLHF	TGCGCCAGCAGCTGGTCCGGGACAACGGATTCACCCCTCCACTTT
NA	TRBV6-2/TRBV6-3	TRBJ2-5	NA	CASRTDGETQYF	TGTGCCAGCAGGACAGATGGAGAGACCCAGTACTTC
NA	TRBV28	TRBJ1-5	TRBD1	CASRKTGYSNQPQHF	TGTGCCAGCAGAAAGACAGGGTATAGCAATCAGCCCCAGCATTTT
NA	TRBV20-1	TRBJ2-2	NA	CSEEPEAGELFF	TGCAGTGAGGAGCCCGAGGCCGGGGAGCTGTTTTTT
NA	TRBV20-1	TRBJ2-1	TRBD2	CSPFPSGSREQFF	TGCAGCCCTTTCCCTAGCGGGAGCAGGGAGCAGTTCTTC
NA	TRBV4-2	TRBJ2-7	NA	CASSQDYGSYEQYF	TGTGCCAGCAGCCAAGATTACGGTTCCTACGAGCAGTACTTC